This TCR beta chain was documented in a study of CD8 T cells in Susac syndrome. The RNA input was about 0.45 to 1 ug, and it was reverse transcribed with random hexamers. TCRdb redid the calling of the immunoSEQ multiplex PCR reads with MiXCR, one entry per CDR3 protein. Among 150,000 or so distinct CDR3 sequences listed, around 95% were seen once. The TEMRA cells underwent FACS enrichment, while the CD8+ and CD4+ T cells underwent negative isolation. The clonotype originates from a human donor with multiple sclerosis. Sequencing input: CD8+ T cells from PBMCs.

The CDR3 region has the DNA TGTGCCAGCAGTGAAGTCCAGGGTCAAGGCGGGGAGCTGTTTTTT. Amino acid sequence: CASSEVQGQGGELFF. The chain recombines TRBV2 with TRBJ2-2; TRBD1 is a possible D gene (5 bases). CDR1 is SNHLY and CDR2 is FYNNEI in the germline V gene. V lost 1 base to trimming and J lost 7 bases, with 13 bases between them. The CDR3 runs to 15 residues.